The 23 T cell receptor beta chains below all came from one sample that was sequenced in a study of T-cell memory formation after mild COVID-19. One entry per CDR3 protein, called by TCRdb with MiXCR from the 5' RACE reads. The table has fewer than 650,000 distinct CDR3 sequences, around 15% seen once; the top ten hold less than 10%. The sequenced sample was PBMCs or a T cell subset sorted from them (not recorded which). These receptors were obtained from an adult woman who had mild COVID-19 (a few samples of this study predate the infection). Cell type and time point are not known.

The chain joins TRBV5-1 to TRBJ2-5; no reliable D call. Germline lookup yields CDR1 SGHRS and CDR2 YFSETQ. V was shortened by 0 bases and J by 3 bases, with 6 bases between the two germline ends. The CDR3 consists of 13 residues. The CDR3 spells CASSLVFEETQYF. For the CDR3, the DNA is TGCGCCAGCAGCTTGGTTTTTGAAGAGACCCAGTACTTC. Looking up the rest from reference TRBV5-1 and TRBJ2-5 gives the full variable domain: KAGVTQTPRYLIKTRGQQVTLSCSPISGHRSVSWYQQTPGQGLQFLFEYFSETQRNKGNFPGRFSGRQFSNSRSEMNVSTLELGDSALYLCASSLVFEETQYFGPGTRLLVL.

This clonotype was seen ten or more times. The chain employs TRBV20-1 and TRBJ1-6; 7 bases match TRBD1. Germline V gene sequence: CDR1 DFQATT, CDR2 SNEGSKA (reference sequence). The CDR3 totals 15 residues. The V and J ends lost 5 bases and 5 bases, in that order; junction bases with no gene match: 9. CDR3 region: CSAGRETGNNSPLHF. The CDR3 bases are TGCAGTGCTGGGAGAGAGACAGGGAATAATTCACCCCTCCACTTT.

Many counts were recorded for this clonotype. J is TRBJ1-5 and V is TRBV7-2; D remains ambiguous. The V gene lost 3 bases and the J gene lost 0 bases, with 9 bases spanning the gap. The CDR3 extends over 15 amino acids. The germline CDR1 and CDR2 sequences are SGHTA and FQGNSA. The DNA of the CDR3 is TGTGCCAGCAGCTTGGGCAGGATTAGCAATCAGCCCCAGCATTTT. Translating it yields CASSLGRISNQPQHF.

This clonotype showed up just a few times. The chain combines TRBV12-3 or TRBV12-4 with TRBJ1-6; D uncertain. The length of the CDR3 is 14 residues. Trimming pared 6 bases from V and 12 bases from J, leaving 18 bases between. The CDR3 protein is CASSSLGVGRPLHF. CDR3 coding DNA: TGTGCCAGCAGCTCCCTTGGGGTCGGGCGACCCCTCCACTTT.

CDR3 sequence: CASSQADGTAYEQYF. For the CDR3, the DNA is TGCGCCAGCAGCCAAGCCGACGGGACGGCCTACGAGCAGTACTTC. The chain links TRBV4-1 to TRBJ2-7; the D call may be TRBD1 or TRBD2 (5 bases each). Germline-derived CDR1 and CDR2 are MGHRA and YSYEKL. The CDR3 length is 15 residues. Trimming cost V 1 base and J 2 bases, with 12 bases left between them.

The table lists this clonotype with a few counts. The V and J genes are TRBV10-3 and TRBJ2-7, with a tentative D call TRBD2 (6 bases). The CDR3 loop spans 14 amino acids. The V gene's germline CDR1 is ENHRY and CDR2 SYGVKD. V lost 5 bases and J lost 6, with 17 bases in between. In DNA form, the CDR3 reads TGTGCCATCAGTTCCGGGCCCCGGGAGATCGAGCAGTACTTC. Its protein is CAISSGPREIEQYF.

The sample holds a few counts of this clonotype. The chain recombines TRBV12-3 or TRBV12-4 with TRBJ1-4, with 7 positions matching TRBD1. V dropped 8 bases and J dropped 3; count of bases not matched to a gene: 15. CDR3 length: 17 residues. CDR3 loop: CASGRGQWSTPNEKLFF. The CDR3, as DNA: TGTGCCAGCGGGCGGGGACAGTGGTCGACTCCTAATGAAAAACTGTTTTTT.

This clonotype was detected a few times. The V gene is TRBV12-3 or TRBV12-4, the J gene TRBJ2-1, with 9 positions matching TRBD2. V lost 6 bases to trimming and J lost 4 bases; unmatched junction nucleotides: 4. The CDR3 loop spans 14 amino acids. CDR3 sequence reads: CASRTSGFYNEQFF. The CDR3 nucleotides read TGTGCCAGCAGGACTAGCGGATTTTACAATGAGCAGTTCTTC.

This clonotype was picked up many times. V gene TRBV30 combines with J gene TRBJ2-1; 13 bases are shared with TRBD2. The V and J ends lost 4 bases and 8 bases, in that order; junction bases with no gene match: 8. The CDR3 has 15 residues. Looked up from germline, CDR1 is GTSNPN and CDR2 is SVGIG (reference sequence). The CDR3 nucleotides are TGTGCCTGGACTATAGGACTAGCGGGAGTGGATGAGCAGTTCTTC. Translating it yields CAWTIGLAGVDEQFF.

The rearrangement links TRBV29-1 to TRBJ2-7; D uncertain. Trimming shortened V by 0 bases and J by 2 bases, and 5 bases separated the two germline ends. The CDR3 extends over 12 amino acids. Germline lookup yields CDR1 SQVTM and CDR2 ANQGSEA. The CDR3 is CSVEEGTYEQYF. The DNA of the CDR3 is TGCAGCGTTGAAGAGGGGACCTACGAGCAGTACTTC.

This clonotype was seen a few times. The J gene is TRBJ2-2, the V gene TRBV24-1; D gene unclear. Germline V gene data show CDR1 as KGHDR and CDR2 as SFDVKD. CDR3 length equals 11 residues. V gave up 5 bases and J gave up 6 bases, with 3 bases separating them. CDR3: CATSGAGELFF. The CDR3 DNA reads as TGTGCCACCAGTGGAGCCGGGGAGCTGTTTTTT.

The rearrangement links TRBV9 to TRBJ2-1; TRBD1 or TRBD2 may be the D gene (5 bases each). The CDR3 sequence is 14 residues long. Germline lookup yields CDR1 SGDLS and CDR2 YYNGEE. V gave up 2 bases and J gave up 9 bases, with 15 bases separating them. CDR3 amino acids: CASSVTGTPGEQFF. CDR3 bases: TGTGCCAGCAGCGTCACCGGGACGCCGGGTGAGCAGTTCTTC.

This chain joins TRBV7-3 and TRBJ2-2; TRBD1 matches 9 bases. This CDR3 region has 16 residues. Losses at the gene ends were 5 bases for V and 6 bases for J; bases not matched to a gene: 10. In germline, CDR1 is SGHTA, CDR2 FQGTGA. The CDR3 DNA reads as TGTGCCAGCAGCCTAATGGGGACAGGGTATTCCGGGGAGCTGTTTTTT. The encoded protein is CASSLMGTGYSGELFF.

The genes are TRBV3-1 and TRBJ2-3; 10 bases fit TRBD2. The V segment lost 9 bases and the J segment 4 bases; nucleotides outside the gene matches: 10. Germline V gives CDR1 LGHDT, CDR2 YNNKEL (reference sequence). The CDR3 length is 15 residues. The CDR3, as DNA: TGTGCCAGTCGTCCACTAGCGGGGACCGCAGATACGCAGTATTTT. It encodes CASRPLAGTADTQYF.

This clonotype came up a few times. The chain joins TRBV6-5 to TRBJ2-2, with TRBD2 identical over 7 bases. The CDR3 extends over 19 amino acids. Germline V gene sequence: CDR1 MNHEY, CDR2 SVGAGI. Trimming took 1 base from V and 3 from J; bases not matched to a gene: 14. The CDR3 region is CASSYYSDAGVAYTGELFF. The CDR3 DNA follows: TGTGCCAGCAGTTACTACTCGGATGCGGGAGTCGCGTACACCGGGGAGCTGTTTTTT.

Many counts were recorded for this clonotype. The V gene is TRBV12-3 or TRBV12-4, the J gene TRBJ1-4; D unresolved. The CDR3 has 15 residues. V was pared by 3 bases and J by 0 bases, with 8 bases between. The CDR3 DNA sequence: TGTGCCAGCAGTTTCGGGGATGCAACTAATGAAAAACTGTTTTTT. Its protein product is CASSFGDATNEKLFF.

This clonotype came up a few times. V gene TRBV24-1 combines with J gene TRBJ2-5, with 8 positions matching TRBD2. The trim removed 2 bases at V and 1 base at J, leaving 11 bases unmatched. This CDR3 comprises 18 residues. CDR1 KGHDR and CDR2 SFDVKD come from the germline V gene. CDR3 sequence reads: CATSDSAAGLGGQETQYF. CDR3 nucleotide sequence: TGTGCCACCAGTGATTCGGCTGCGGGACTAGGGGGCCAAGAGACCCAGTACTTC.

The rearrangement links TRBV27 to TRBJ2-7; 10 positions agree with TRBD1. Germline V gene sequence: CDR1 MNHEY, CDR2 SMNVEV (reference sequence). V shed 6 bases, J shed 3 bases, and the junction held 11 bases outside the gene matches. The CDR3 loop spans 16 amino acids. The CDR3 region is CASSSFGGQGDYEQYF. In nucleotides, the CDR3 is TGTGCCAGCAGCTCGTTCGGCGGACAGGGGGACTACGAGCAGTACTTC.

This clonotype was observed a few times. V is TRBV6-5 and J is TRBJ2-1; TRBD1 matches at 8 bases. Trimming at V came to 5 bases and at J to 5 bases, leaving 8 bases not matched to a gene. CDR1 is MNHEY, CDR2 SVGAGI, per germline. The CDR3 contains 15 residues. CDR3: CASSVYRGTNNEQFF. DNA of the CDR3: TGTGCCAGCAGTGTTTACAGGGGGACGAACAATGAGCAGTTCTTC.

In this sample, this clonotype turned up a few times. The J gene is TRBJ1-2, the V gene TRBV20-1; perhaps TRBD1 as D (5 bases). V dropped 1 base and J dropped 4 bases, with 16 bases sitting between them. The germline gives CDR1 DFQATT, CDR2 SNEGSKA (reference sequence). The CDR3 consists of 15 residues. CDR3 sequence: CSARVGGDLVYGYTF. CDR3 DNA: TGCAGTGCTAGAGTAGGAGGGGATCTCGTCTATGGCTACACCTTC.

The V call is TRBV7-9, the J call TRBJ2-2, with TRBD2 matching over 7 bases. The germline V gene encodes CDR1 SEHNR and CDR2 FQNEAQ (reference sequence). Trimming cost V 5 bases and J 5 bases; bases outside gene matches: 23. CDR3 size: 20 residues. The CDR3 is CASSPPPGLHLPGGTGELFF. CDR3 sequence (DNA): TGTGCCAGCAGCCCTCCCCCGGGACTCCATTTGCCCGGGGGGACCGGGGAGCTGTTTTTT. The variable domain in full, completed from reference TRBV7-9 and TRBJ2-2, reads DTGVSQNPRHKITKRGQNVTFRCDPISEHNRLYWYRQTLGQGPEFLTYFQNEAQLEKSRLLSDRFSAERPKGSFSTLEIQRTEQGDSAMYLCASSPPPGLHLPGGTGELFFGEGSRLTVL.

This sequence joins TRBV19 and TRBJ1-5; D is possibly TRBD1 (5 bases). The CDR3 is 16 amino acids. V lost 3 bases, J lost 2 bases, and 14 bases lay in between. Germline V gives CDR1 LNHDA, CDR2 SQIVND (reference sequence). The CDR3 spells CASSILQGMGNQPQHF. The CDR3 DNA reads TGTGCCAGTAGTATTCTCCAGGGAATGGGCAATCAGCCCCAGCATTTT.

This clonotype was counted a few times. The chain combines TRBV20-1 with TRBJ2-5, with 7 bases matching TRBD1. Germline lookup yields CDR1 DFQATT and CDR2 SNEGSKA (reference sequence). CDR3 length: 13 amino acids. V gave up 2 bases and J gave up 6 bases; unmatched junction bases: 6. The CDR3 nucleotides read TGCAGTGCTAGACCCACAGGGGAAAAGACCCAGTACTTC. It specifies CSARPTGEKTQYF.